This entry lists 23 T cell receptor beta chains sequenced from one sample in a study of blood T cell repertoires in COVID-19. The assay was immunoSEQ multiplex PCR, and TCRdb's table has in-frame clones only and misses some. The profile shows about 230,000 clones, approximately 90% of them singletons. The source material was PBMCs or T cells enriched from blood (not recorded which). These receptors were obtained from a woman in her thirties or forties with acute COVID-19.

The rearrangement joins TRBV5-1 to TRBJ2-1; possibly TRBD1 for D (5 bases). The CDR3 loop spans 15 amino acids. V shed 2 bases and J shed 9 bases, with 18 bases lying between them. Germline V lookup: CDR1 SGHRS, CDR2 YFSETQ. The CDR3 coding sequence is TGCGCCAGCAGCTTCGAGGACACAAAGGGCAGTGAGCAGTTCTTC. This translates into CASSFEDTKGSEQFF.

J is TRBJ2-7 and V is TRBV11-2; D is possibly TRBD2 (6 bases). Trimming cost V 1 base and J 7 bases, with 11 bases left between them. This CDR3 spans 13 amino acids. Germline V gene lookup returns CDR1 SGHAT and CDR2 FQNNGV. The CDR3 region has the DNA TGTGCCAGCAGCTTAGTGCTAGCGCAAGAGCAGTACGTC. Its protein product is CASSLVLAQEQYV.

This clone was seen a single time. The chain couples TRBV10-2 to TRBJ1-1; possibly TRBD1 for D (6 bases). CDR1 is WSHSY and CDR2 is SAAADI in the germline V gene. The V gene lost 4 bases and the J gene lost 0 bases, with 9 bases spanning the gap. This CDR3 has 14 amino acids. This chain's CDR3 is CASSVGQMNTEAFF. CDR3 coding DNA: TGCGCCAGCAGTGTAGGACAGATGAACACTGAAGCTTTCTTT.

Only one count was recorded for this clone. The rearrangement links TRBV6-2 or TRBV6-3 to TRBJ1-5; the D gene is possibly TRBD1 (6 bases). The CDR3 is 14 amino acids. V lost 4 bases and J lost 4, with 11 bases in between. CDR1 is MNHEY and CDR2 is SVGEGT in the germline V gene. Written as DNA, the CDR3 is TGTGCCAGCAGTTTAGTGGGGGCTAATCAGCCCCAGCATTTT. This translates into CASSLVGANQPQHF.

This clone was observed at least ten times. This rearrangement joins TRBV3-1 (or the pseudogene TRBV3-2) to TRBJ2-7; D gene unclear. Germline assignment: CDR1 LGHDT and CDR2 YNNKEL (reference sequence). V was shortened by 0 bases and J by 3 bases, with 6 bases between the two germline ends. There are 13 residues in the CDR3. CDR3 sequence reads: CASSQDSSYEQYF. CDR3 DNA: TGTGCCAGCAGCCAAGATTCCAGCTACGAGCAGTACTTC.

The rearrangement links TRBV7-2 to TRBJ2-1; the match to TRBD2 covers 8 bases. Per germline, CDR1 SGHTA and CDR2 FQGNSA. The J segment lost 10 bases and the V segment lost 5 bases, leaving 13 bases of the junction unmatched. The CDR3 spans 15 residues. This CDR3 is CASSQLAADGSEQFF. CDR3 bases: TGTGCCAGCAGCCAACTAGCGGCGGATGGGAGCGAGCAGTTCTTC.

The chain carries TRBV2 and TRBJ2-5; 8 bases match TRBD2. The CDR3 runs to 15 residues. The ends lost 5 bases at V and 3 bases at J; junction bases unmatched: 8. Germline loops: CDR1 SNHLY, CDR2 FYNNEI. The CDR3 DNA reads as TGTGCCAGCAGTAGCCTGCGGGGGGATAAAGAGACCCAGTACTTC. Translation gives CASSSLRGDKETQYF.

The CDR3 DNA sequence: TGTGCCAGCAATACCCTAGCGGGGGCATACGAGCAGTACTTC. It encodes CASNTLAGAYEQYF. The chain couples TRBV2 to TRBJ2-7, with 10 bases matching TRBD2. The germline gives CDR1 SNHLY, CDR2 FYNNEI. V was pared by 7 bases and J by 4 bases, with 7 bases of the junction left unmatched. The CDR3 contains 14 residues.

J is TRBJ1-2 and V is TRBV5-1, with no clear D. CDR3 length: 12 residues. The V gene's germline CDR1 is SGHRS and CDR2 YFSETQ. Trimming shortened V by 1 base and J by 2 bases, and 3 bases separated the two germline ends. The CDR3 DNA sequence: TGCGCCAGCAGCTTGAGCAACTATGGCTACACCTTC. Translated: CASSLSNYGYTF.

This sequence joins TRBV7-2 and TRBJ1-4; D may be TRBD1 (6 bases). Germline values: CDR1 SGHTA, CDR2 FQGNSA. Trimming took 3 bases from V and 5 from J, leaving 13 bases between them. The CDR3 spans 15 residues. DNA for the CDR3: TGTGCCAGCAGCTTCTACGGGACATCAAATGAAAAACTGTTTTTT. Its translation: CASSFYGTSNEKLFF.

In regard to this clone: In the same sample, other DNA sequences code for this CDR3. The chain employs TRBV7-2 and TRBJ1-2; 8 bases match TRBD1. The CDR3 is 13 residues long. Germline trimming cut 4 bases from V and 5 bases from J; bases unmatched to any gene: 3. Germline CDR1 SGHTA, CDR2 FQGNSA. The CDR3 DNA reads TGTGCCAGCAGCTCGGACAGGGAATATGGCTACACCTTC. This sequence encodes CASSSDREYGYTF.

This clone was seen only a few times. CDR3 region: CATSDYGNNQPQHF. The DNA for the CDR3 is TGTGCCACCAGTGATTACGGGAATAATCAGCCCCAGCATTTT. V and J are TRBV24-1 and TRBJ1-5; D unclear. Trimming removed 2 bases from V and 4 bases from J, with 8 bases in between. This CDR3 spans 14 amino acids. The germline CDR1 and CDR2 sequences are KGHDR and SFDVKD.

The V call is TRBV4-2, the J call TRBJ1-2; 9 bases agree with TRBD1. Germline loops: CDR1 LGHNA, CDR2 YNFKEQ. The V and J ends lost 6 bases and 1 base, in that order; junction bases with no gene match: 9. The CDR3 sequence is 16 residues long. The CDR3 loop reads CASSQGLDRGNYGYTF. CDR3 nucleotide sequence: TGTGCCAGCAGTCAGGGTCTGGACAGGGGTAACTATGGCTACACCTTC.

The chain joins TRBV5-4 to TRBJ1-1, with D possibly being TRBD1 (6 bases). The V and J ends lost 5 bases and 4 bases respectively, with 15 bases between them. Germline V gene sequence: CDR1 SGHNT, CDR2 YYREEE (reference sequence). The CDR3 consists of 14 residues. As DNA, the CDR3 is TGTGCCAGCAGACAACAGGGACCGGGCACTGAAGCTTTCTTT. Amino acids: CASRQQGPGTEAFF.

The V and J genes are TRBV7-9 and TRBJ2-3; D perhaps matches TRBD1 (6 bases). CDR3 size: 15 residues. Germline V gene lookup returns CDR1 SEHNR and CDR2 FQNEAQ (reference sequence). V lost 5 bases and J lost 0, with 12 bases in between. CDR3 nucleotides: TGTGCCAGCAGCCCCGACAGGCCCAGCACAGATACGCAGTATTTT. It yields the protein CASSPDRPSTDTQYF.

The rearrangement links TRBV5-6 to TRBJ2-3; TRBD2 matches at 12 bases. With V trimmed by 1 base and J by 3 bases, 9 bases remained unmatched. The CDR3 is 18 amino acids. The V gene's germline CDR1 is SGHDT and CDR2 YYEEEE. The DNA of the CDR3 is TGTGCCAGCAGCTTGACCTTTCTAGCGGGGGGGCCAACAGATACGCAGTATTTT. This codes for CASSLTFLAGGPTDTQYF.

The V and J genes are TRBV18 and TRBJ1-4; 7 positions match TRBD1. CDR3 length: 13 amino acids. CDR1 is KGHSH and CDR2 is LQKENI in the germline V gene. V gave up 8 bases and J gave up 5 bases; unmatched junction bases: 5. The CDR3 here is CASRQGQNEKLFF. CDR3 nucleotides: TGTGCCAGCCGACAGGGTCAAAATGAAAAACTGTTTTTT.

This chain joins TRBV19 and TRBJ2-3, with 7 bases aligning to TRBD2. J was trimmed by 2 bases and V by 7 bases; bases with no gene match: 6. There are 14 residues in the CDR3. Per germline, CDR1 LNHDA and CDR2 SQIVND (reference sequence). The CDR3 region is CASTLAGATDTQYF. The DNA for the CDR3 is TGTGCCAGTACCTTAGCGGGCGCCACAGATACGCAGTATTTT.

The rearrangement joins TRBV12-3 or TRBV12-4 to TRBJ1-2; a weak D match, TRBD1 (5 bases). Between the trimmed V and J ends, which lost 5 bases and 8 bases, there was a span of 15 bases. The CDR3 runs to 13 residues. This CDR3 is CASSPLGQVGYTF. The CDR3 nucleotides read TGTGCCAGCAGTCCCCTGGGGCAGGTCGGCTACACCTTC.

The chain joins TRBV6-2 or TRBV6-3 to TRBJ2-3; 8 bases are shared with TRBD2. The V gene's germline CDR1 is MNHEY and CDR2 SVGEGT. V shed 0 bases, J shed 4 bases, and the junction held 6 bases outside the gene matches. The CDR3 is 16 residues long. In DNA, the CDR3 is TGTGCCAGCAGTTACTCGAAAAGCGGGAGATCAGATACGCAGTATTTT. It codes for CASSYSKSGRSDTQYF.

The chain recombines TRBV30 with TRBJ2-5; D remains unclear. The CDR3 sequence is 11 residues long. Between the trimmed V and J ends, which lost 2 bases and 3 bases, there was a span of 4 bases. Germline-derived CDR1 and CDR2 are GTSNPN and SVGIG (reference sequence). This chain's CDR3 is CAWSFEETQYF. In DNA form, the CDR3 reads TGTGCCTGGAGTTTCGAAGAGACCCAGTACTTC. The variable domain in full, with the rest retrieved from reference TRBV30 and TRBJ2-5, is SQTIHQWPATLVQPVGSPLSLECTVEGTSNPNLYWYRQAAGRGLQLLFYSVGIGQISSEVPQNLSASRPQDRQFILSSKKLLLSDSGFYLCAWSFEETQYFGPGTRLLVL.

The CDR3 region is CASSILSSGETDTQYF. The CDR3, as DNA: TGTGCCAGTAGTATATTGTCCAGCGGGGAGACAGATACGCAGTATTTT. The chain couples TRBV19 to TRBJ2-3; 7 positions agree with TRBD2. This CDR3 comprises 16 residues. Losses at the gene ends were 2 bases for V and 3 bases for J; bases not matched to a gene: 8. Per the germline V gene, CDR1 is LNHDA and CDR2 is SQIVND (reference sequence).

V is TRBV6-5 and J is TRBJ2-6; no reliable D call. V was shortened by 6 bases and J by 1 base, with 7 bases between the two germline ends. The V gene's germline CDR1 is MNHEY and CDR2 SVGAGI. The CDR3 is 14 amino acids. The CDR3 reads CASSAGSGANVLTF. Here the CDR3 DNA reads TGTGCCAGCAGCGCCGGTTCTGGGGCCAACGTCCTGACTTTC.